Sequencing of this TCR beta chain was carried out in a study of human T cells and chemical hapten exposure. In the study overall: Patients were mainly female, each with alopecia areata, totalis or universalis.

Each CDR3 protein is one row after TCRdb ran MiXCR on the RACE reads. The sample carries about 360,000 distinct CDR3 sequences, approximately 5% recorded once. The CDR3 is 14 residues long. Germline lookup yields CDR1 SGHRS and CDR2 YFSETQ. Regarding the study as a whole: DPC sensitization produced no change in TCRs with frequency above 1 in 1000.

Time point in this sample: patch test 1, 2 weeks after DPC sensitization. As for treatment: therapeutic diphenylcyclopropenone sensitization with weekly scalp DPC. This clonotype was seen repeatedly, ten times or more. Its specificity is unknown. The junction departs from the called germline gene at one end, perhaps through a read error. The rearrangement joins TRBV5-1 to TRBJ2-3; TRBD2 agrees at 8 bases. The sequencing used whole blood, collected in connection with sensitization to the hapten diphenylcyclopropenone (DPC). This clonotype was obtained from a woman between 45 and 60 years old with alopecia areata. Some clones in this sample may be carry-over from other donors' samples. The CDR3 sequence is CASRASGSRDTQYF. For the CDR3, the DNA is TGCGCCAGCAGAGCCAGCGGGAGCAGAGATACGCAGTATTTT.